These T cell receptor beta chains were read from a single sample in a study of CD8 T cells in ankylosing spondylitis. TCRdb re-called the 5' RACE reads with MiXCR, one entry per CDR3 protein. The data contain roughly 130,000 distinct CDR3 sequences, roughly 8.8% of them singletons. Sequenced input: blood, either unsorted or a sorted T cell fraction (not recorded which). The receptors were gathered from a male donor with ankylosing spondylitis or in good health (not recorded which). Each CDR3 is given with its conserved first and last residue. Each record gives: J gene, V gene, D gene, clone size, CDR3 protein, CDR3 DNA. D genes are given only for firm matches. Clone sizes are given selectively: once, few, many, or a class where the clone is expanded.

TRBJ2-2 | TRBV15 | - | - | CATSTRTTGELFF | TGTGCCACCAGTACCAGGACCACCGGGGAGCTGTTTTTT
TRBJ2-7 | TRBV18 | - | many | CASSPIEAYEQYF | TGTGCCAGCTCCCCGATCGAGGCCTACGAGCAGTACTTC
TRBJ2-5 | TRBV10-3 | - | - | CAISTPKTQGQETQYF | TGTGCCATCAGTACCCCGAAAACACAGGGACAAGAGACCCAGTACTTC
TRBJ2-2 | TRBV7-2 | TRBD2 | many | CASSPRLAGLTGELFF | TGTGCCAGCAGCCCAAGACTAGCGGGACTCACCGGGGAGCTGTTTTTT
TRBJ2-3 | TRBV24-1 | - | many | CATSAGQNTGGTDTQYF | TGTGCCACCAGTGCCGGGCAAAACACGGGGGGCACAGATACGCAGTATTTT
TRBJ2-5 | TRBV5-1 | TRBD2 | many | CASSRGLAGIQETQYF | TGCGCCAGCAGCCGGGGACTAGCGGGGATCCAAGAGACCCAGTACTTC
TRBJ2-7 | TRBV5-8 | - | many | CASSLYTEQYF | TGTGCCAGCAGCTTATACACGGAACAGTACTTC
TRBJ1-1 | TRBV7-6 | TRBD1 | - | CASSLVQGASEAFF | TGTGCCAGCAGCTTAGTCCAGGGGGCCTCTGAAGCTTTCTTT
TRBJ1-2 | TRBV5-1 | TRBD1 | few | CASSPSPGQATLTDGYTF | TGCGCCAGCAGCCCCTCCCCGGGACAGGCTACCCTAACGGATGGCTACACCTTC
TRBJ2-7 | TRBV20-1 | TRBD2 | many | CSAPPGLAVDEQYF | TGCAGTGCGCCGCCGGGACTAGCGGTCGACGAGCAGTACTTC
TRBJ1-1 | TRBV29-1 | TRBD1 | many | CSVEGAVRGYGTEAFF | TGCAGCGTTGAGGGGGCAGTCAGGGGGTATGGCACTGAAGCTTTCTTT
TRBJ2-7 | TRBV28 | - | many | CASTLRGPAYEQYF | TGTGCCAGCACCCTACGGGGGCCAGCCTACGAGCAGTACTTC
TRBJ2-2 | TRBV11-2 | TRBD1 | - | CASSPGQRSTGELFF | TGTGCCAGCAGCCCGGGACAGAGGTCCACCGGGGAGCTGTTTTTT
TRBJ2-1 | TRBV2 | - | many | CASSSDRHNEQFF | TGTGCCAGCAGCAGTGACAGACACAATGAGCAGTTCTTC
TRBJ2-2 | TRBV11-2 | - | - | CASSPRANTGELFF | TGTGCCAGCAGCCCTCGGGCCAACACCGGGGAGCTGTTTTTT
TRBJ1-3 | TRBV12-3/TRBV12-4 | - | few | CASSPNSGNTIYF | TGTGCCAGCAGTCCTAACTCTGGAAACACCATATATTTT
TRBJ2-7 | TRBV7-2 | TRBD1 | many | CASSLDGTGLRKQYF | TGTGCCAGCAGCTTAGACGGGACAGGGCTTCGTAAGCAGTACTTC
TRBJ2-7 | TRBV5-1 | - | many | CASTAGSFDEQYF | TGCGCCAGCACGGCAGGGAGTTTTGACGAGCAGTACTTC
TRBJ1-1 | TRBV7-2 | - | many | CASSAVGGLASEAFF | TGTGCCAGCAGCGCGGTTGGGGGGTTGGCAAGTGAAGCTTTCTTT
TRBJ2-2 | TRBV2 | - | many | CASRGPFTFF | TGTGCCAGCAGAGGACCTTTTACGTTTTTT
TRBJ1-2 | TRBV28 | TRBD1 | - | CASRNHNKGQLNYGYTF | TGTGCCAGCAGAAACCACAACAAGGGACAGCTGAACTATGGCTACACCTTC
TRBJ1-5 | TRBV5-1 | - | few | CASSLSGQQNQPQHF | TGCGCCAGCAGCTTGAGTGGACAGCAAAATCAGCCCCAGCATTTT
TRBJ2-3 | TRBV7-9 | TRBD2 | - | CASSETSGSTDTQYF | TGTGCCAGCAGCGAGACTAGCGGGAGCACAGATACGCAGTATTTT
TRBJ2-3 | TRBV7-9 | TRBD1 | many | CASSKPPGQGPDTQYF | TGTGCCAGCAGCAAACCACCGGGACAGGGGCCAGATACGCAGTATTTT
TRBJ2-3 | TRBV5-4 | - | many | CASSLSLSSSTDTQYF | TGTGCCAGCAGCTTGTCTCTTAGTTCTAGCACAGATACGCAGTATTTT
TRBJ2-7 | TRBV10-3 | - | many | CAISDWGTDSGEQYF | TGTGCCATCAGTGATTGGGGGACCGACTCGGGCGAGCAGTACTTC
TRBJ2-3 | TRBV29-1 | TRBD2 | many | CSVEDGQRDSDTQYF | TGCAGCGTTGAAGATGGCCAGCGGGATTCAGATACGCAGTATTTT
TRBJ2-1 | TRBV5-1 | TRBD2 | many | CASSWGLAVGRNNEQFF | TGCGCCAGCAGCTGGGGACTAGCGGTCGGTAGGAACAATGAGCAGTTCTTC
TRBJ2-7 | TRBV3-1 | - | few | CASSPSSGSGYEQYF | TGTGCCAGCAGCCCCTCGTCAGGGAGCGGGTACGAGCAGTACTTC
TRBJ2-3 | TRBV7-9 | - | many | CASSPTDGGAPDTQYF | TGTGCCAGCAGCCCGACCGACGGAGGCGCCCCAGATACGCAGTATTTT
TRBJ2-3 | TRBV20-1 | TRBD2 | few | CSARLAVTDTQYF | TGCAGTGCTCGACTAGCGGTAACAGATACGCAGTATTTT
TRBJ2-2 | TRBV2 | - | - | CAICLVASRKFANTGELFF | TGTGCCATCTGTTTAGTGGCTAGCAGGAAGTTCGCGAACACCGGGGAGCTGTTTTTT
TRBJ2-1 | TRBV7-9 | TRBD2 | many | CASSFLSGRYNEQFF | TGTGCCAGCAGCTTCCTTAGCGGGAGATACAATGAGCAGTTCTTC
TRBJ2-3 | TRBV27 | TRBD1 | few | CATGTGNRNTQYF | TGTGCCACCGGGACAGGGAATAGAAATACGCAGTATTTT
TRBJ2-3 | TRBV20-1 | - | many | CSACDVTDTQYF | TGCAGTGCTTGCGACGTCACAGATACGCAGTATTTT
TRBJ2-5 | TRBV20-1 | - | many | CSAALSFQETQYF | TGCAGTGCGGCTCTCTCTTTTCAAGAGACCCAGTACTTC
TRBJ2-2 | TRBV5-1 | TRBD2 | few | CASSPLTSGGTGELFF | TGCGCCAGCAGCCCGCTGACTAGCGGGGGAACCGGGGAGCTGTTTTTT
TRBJ2-7 | TRBV5-1 | - | many | CASSPGTENSYEQYF | TGCGCCAGCAGCCCGGGGACGGAGAACTCCTACGAGCAGTACTTC
TRBJ2-7 | TRBV27 | - | many | CASSLSPYLGQLSEQYF | TGTGCCAGCAGTTTATCGCCGTATCTTGGACAATTGTCCGAGCAGTACTTC
TRBJ2-1 | TRBV11-2 | TRBD1 | many | CASSPNRDSPFYEQFF | TGTGCCAGCAGCCCCAACCGGGACAGTCCTTTCTATGAGCAGTTCTTC
TRBJ2-1 | TRBV20-1 | TRBD2 | many | CSASGTSFANEQFF | TGCAGTGCTAGCGGGACTAGCTTTGCCAATGAGCAGTTCTTC
TRBJ2-7 | TRBV7-2 | TRBD1 | many | CASSPQGQGASYEQYF | TGTGCCAGCAGCCCCCAGGGACAGGGGGCGTCCTACGAGCAGTACTTC
TRBJ2-7 | TRBV20-1 | TRBD2 | many | CSAPLANSYEQYF | TGCAGTGCCCCACTAGCGAACTCCTACGAGCAGTACTTC
TRBJ2-5 | TRBV5-1 | - | few | CASSPGAVSQGETQYF | TGCGCCAGCAGCCCCGGGGCGGTCTCACAAGGGGAGACCCAGTACTTC
TRBJ1-3 | TRBV27 | - | many | CASRPLEESSGNTIYF | TGTGCCAGCAGACCTCTTGAAGAGTCCTCTGGAAACACCATATATTTT
TRBJ2-1 | TRBV7-8 | - | - | CASSLARPEQFF | TGTGCCAGCAGCTTAGCGCGTCCGGAGCAGTTCTTC
TRBJ2-7 | TRBV20-1 | TRBD1 | - | CSAPTGSGNEQYF | TGCAGTGCACCGACAGGGTCGGGCAACGAGCAGTACTTC
TRBJ1-2 | TRBV20-1 | - | - | CSAREPFRGGDGYTF | TGCAGTGCTAGAGAACCCTTCCGGGGTGGGGATGGCTACACCTTC
TRBJ2-7 | TRBV29-1 | - | - | CSVVGATSYEQYF | TGCAGCGTTGTGGGAGCGACTAGCTACGAGCAGTACTTC
TRBJ2-2 | TRBV7-3 | - | many | CASSPSPVNTGELFF | TGTGCCAGCAGCCCCAGCCCGGTAAACACCGGGGAGCTGTTTTTT
TRBJ2-7 | TRBV4-2 | - | many | CASSQVSSYEQYF | TGTGCCAGCAGCCAAGTTAGCTCCTACGAGCAGTACTTC
TRBJ1-2 | TRBV6-5 | - | few | CASSYDKQGRNYGYTF | TGTGCCAGCAGTTACGACAAACAGGGTAGAAACTATGGCTACACCTTC
TRBJ2-1 | TRBV5-1 | - | many | CASSADRVLSYNEQFF | TGCGCCAGCAGCGCTGACAGAGTTCTATCCTACAATGAGCAGTTCTTC